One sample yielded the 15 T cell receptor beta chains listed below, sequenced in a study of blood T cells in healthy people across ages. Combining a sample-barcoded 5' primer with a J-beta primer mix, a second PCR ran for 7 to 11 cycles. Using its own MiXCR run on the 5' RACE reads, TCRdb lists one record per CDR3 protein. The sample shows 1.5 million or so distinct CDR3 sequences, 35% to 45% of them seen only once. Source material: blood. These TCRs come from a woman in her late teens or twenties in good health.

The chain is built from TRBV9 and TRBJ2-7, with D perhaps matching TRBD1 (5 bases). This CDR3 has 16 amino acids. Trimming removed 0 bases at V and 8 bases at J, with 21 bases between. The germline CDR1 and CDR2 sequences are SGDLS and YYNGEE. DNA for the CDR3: TGTGCCAGCAGCGTAGACGTCGGGCAGGGTGGAAGTAAGCAGTACTTC. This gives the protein CASSVDVGQGGSKQYF.

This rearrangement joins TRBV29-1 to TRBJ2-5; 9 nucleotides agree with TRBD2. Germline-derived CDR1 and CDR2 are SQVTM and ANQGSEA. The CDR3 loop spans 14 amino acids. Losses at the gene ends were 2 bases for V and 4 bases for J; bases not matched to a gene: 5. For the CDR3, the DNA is TGCAGCGTTGAACGTCGGCGGGGGGGAGAGACCCAGTACTTC. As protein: CSVERRRGGETQYF.

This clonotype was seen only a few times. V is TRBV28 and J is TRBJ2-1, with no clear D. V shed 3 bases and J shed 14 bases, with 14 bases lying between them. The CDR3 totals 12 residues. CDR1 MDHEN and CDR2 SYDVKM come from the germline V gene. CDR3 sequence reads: CASSFPRVGKFF. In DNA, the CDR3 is TGTGCCAGCAGTTTCCCCCGGGTCGGCAAGTTCTTC. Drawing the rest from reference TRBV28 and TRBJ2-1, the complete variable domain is DVKVTQSSRYLVKRTGEKVFLECVQDMDHENMFWYRQDPGLGLRLIYFSYDVKMKEKGDIPEGYSVSREKKERFSLILESASTNQTSMYLCASSFPRVGKFFGPGTRLTVL.

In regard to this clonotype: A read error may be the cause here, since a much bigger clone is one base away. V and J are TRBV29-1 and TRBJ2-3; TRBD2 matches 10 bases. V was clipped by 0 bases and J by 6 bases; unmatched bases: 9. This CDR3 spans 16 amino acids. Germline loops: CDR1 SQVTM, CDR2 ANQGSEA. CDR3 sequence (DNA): TGCAGCGTTGAAGATCGGAGCGGGAGGGCCGCGGATACGCAGTATTTT. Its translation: CSVEDRSGRAADTQYF.

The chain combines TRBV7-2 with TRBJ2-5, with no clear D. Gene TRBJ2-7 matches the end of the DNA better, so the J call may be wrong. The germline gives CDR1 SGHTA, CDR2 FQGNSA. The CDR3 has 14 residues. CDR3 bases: TGTGCCAGCAGCTTAATTTTTGGTGAGATCGAGCAGTACTTC. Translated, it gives CASSLIFGEIEQYF.

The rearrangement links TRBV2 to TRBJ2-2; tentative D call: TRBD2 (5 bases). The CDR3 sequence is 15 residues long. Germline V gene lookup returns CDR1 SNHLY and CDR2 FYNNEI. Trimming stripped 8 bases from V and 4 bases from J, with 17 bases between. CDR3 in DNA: TGTGCCAGCTCACGGATCGAGGGCGGCACCGGGGAGCTGTTTTTT. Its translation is CASSRIEGGTGELFF.

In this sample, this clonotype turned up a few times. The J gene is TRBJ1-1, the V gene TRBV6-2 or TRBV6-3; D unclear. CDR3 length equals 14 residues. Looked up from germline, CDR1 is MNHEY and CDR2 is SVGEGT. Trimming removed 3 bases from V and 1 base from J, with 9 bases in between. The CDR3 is CASSYLSWNTEAFF. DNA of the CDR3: TGTGCCAGCAGTTATCTGTCCTGGAACACTGAAGCTTTCTTT.

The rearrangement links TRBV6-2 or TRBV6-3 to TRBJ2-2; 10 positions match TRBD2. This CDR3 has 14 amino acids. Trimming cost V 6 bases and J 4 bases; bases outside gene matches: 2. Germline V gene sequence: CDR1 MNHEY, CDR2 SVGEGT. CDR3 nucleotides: TGTGCCAGCAGACTAGCGGGGAGCACCGGGGAGCTGTTTTTT. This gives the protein CASRLAGSTGELFF.

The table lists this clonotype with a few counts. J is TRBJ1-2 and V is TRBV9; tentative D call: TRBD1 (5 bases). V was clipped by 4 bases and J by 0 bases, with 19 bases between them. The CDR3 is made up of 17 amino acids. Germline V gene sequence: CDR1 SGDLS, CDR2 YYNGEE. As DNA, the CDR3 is TGTGCCAGCAGCCTCGACCCAGACAGACGAGCTAACTATGGCTACACCTTC. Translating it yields CASSLDPDRRANYGYTF.

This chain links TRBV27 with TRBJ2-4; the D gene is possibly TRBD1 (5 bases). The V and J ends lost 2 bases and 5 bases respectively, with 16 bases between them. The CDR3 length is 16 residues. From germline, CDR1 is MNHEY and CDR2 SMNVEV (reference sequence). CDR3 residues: CASSLRGRAFQNIQYF. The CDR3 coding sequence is TGTGCCAGCAGTTTAAGGGGTAGGGCTTTTCAAAACATTCAGTACTTC.

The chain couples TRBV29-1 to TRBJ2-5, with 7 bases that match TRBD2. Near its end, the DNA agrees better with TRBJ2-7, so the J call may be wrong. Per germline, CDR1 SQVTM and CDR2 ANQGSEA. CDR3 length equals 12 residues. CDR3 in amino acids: CSVLGLYYEQYF. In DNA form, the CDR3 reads TGCAGCGTTTTGGGACTATACTACGAGCAGTACTTC.

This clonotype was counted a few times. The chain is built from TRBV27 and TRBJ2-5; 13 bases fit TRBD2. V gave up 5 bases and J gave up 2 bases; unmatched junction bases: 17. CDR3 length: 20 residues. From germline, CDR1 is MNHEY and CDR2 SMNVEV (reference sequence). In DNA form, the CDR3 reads TGTGCCAGCAGTCGCCTCCGACCGGGACTAGCGGGGCCCGAGCAAGAGACCCAGTACTTC. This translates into CASSRLRPGLAGPEQETQYF.

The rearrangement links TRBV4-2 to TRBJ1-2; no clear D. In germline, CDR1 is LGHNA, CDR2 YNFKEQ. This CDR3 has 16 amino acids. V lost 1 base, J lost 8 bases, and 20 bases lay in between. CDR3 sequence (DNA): TGTGCCAGCAGCCAAGCGCCAGAGACATTAACTATGGGCTACACCTTC. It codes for CASSQAPETLTMGYTF.

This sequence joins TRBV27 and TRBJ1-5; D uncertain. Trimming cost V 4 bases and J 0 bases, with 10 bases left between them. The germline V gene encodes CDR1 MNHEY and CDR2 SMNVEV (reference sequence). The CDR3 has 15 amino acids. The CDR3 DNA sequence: TGTGCCAGCAGTTATATAGGGAATAGCAATCAGCCCCAGCATTTT. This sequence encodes CASSYIGNSNQPQHF.

The CDR3 DNA follows: TGCGCCAGCAGCTTGGGCGGGACAGGGAGAATGTGCGAGCAGTACTTC. Protein sequence: CASSLGGTGRMCEQYF. The chain carries TRBV5-1 and TRBJ2-7, with 9 bases aligning to TRBD1. The germline V gene has CDR1 SGHRS and CDR2 YFSETQ. V trimming: 0 bases; J trimming: 6 bases; junction bases outside the gene matches: 10. The CDR3 contains 16 residues. The full variable domain, completed using reference TRBV5-1 and TRBJ2-7, is KAGVTQTPRYLIKTRGQQVTLSCSPISGHRSVSWYQQTPGQGLQFLFEYFSETQRNKGNFPGRFSGRQFSNSRSEMNVSTLELGDSALYLCASSLGGTGRMCEQYFGPGTRLTVT.